This T cell receptor (beta chain) was obtained from a study of T cell responses to AZD1222 COVID-19 vaccine. Study-wide results and caveats: Among vaccine-associated CD4 TCRs, coverage spanned spike, with dominance at 160-218 and 743-854. Once two AZD1222 doses were given, Spike-specific TCR breadth and depth went up. Only a handful of AZD1222 recipients, several in all, had baseline seropositivity. White British people made up most donors, females outnumbered males, and clonal diversity was possibly underestimated.

Sequenced by immunoSEQ multiplex PCR; TCRdb stores in-frame clones only, minus some. This sample has approximately 100,000 clones; more than 85% occur once, and the top ten carry roughly 4.5%. Notes on this clone: What it binds is unknown.

The TCR originated in an adult in good health. Specimen: peripheral blood, collected on day 0 of AZD1222 vaccination.

The CDR3 region has the DNA TGTGCCTGGAGTGTAGGGACAGGGGGTCGGGGAGCTTTCTTT. Translating gives CAWSVGTGGRGAFF. This chain links TRBV30 with TRBJ1-1; 11 bases match TRBD1. CDR3 size: 14 residues. V lost 0 bases and J lost 10; bases outside the gene matches: 7. From germline, CDR1 is GTSNPN and CDR2 SVGIG (reference sequence).